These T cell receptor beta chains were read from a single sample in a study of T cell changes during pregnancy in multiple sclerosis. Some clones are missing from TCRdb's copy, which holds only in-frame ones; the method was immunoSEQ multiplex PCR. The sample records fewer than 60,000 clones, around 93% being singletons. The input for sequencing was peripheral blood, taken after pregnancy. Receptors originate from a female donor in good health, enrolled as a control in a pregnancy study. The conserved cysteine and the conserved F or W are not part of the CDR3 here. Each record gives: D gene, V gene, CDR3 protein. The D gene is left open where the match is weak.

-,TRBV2,ASIRTGSSYEQY
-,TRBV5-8,ASIRGSFYNSPLH
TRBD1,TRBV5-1,ASSWDRTYEQY
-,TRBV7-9,ASSLIGGTYEQY
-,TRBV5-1,ASSLAGLRSDTEAF
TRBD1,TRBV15,ATSRDRTGGTEAF
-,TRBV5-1,ASSLGAGETQY
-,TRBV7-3,ASSLRGGRTYNEQF
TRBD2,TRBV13,ASSVRLAGGPSQETQY
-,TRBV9,ASSVAKQGSAGELF
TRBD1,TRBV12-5,ASGLGQGGSYEQY
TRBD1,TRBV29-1,SVPGQFPGELF
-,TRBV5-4,ASSIGATSNTGELF
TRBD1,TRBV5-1,ASSTGQGEIYEQY
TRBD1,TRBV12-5,ASGLVRGGGNQPQH
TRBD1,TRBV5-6,ASSLGQDEQY
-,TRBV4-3,ASSPNRVGVLNTEAF
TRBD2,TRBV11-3,ASSPMGTSNPYEQY
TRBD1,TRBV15,ATSRDSRGDGYT
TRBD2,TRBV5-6,ASSLAEERGGQSYEQY
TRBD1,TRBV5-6,ASKELGQPDTEAF
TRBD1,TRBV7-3,ASSLDRGLGGYT
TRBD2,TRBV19,ASGFSGSSYNEQF
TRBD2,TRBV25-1,ASSDPTQAGGHRYEQY
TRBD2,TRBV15,ATSRDQAGGYNEQF
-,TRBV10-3,AISESAEQY
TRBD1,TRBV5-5,ASTTGESSGNTIY
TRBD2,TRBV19,ASSIARQAGSSYNEQF
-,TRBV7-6,ASSLDLTGVTNEKLF
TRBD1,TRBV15,ATSRTGGPGEKLF
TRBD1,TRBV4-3,ASSPTGGAYNEQF
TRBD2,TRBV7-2,ASSLPGLAGSEDTQY
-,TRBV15,ATSRLPDSVYEQY
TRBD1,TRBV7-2,ASSLTGGVGTEAF
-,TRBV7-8,ASTRRGLGETQY
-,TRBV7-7,ASSLEWAAETQY
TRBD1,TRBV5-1,ASSRGQGGTEAF
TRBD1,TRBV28,ASSSRQGGYTEAF
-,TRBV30,AWSVNRDSPLH
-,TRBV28,ASSLMESHGYT
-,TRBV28,ASRTTGFANYGYT
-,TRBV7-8,ASSLQAYSNTGELF